This is a list of T cell receptor beta chains from one sample in a study of blood T cell repertoires in COVID-19. Generated by immunoSEQ multiplex PCR, the TCRdb table keeps only in-frame clones and is missing some. The sample shows 95,000 to 120,000 clones, 80% to 90% of them seen only once. The sequencing input was peripheral blood. Receptors originate from a man in his forties or fifties with acute or convalescent COVID-19. CDR3s include the opening cysteine and the closing phenylalanine or tryptophan. The D gene is left open where the match is weak. Rows may omit the clone size; those that give it use once, few, many or a size class.

v_call	clone_size	d_call	j_call	cdr3_nt	cdr3_aa
TRBV7-9	-	-	TRBJ2-7	TGTGCCAGCAGACGATCTAAGGAGTACGAGCAGTACTTC	CASRRSKEYEQYF
TRBV2	-	TRBD2	TRBJ2-3	TGTGCCAGCATGAAATCACTAGCGGGGGGGCCCGGTACGCAGTATTTT	CASMKSLAGGPGTQYF
TRBV27	-	-	TRBJ2-3	TGTGCCAGCAGTTTTGGTCTAGCGAGTCGCACAGATACGCAGTATTTT	CASSFGLASRTDTQYF
TRBV27	-	-	TRBJ2-3	TGTGCCAGCAGTATTTCAGATCTTGGGGGGAGCACAGATACGCAGTATTTT	CASSISDLGGSTDTQYF
TRBV24-1	-	TRBD1	TRBJ2-5	TGTGCCACCAGTGATTTGGGAACAGGGGCAGAGACCCAGTACTTC	CATSDLGTGAETQYF
TRBV18	-	-	TRBJ2-2	TGTGCCAGCTCACGGGACACCTATGTGGGGGAGCTGTTTTTT	CASSRDTYVGELFF
TRBV20-1	once	-	TRBJ2-5	TGCAGTGCTAGAGGGCCTTGGACCCAGTACTTC	CSARGPWTQYF
TRBV10-3	-	-	TRBJ1-2	TGTGCCATCAGTGATGGCTACAGGGAGTACGGCTACACCTTC	CAISDGYREYGYTF
TRBV6-2/TRBV6-3	once	-	TRBJ1-1	TGTGCCAGCAGTCGGGGAGGGGCAGGGCCCGAAGCTTTCTTT	CASSRGGAGPEAFF
TRBV14	-	-	TRBJ2-7	TGTGCCAGCAGCCAAGTTTCGGGGTTCTACGAGCAGTACTTC	CASSQVSGFYEQYF
TRBV6-6	-	-	TRBJ1-4	TGTGCCAGCAGTACCAGAGAAAAACTGTTTTTT	CASSTREKLFF
TRBV6-5	-	TRBD2	TRBJ2-1	TGTGCCAGCAAAGCTTTTAGCGGGACCTACAATGAGCAGTTCTTC	CASKAFSGTYNEQFF
TRBV2	-	-	TRBJ1-3	TGTGCCAGCAGAGCGGGAATATCTGGAAACACCATATATTTT	CASRAGISGNTIYF
TRBV5-1	-	-	TRBJ1-2	TGCGCCAGCAGTGTTGAGCCAAACTATGGCTACACCTTC	CASSVEPNYGYTF
TRBV7-2	-	-	TRBJ2-1	TGTGCCAGCAGCTTAATGCCCGCCGGGTACAATGAGCAGTTCTTC	CASSLMPAGYNEQFF
TRBV7-8	few	TRBD1	TRBJ2-6	TGTGCCAGCAGCTACAGGACAGGGGATTCTGGGGCCAACGTCCTGACTTTC	CASSYRTGDSGANVLTF
TRBV24-1	-	TRBD1	TRBJ1-5	TGTGCCACCAGTGATTCTGGGACAGGGGGTCGGCAGCCCCAGCATTTT	CATSDSGTGGRQPQHF
TRBV29-1	-	-	TRBJ2-3	TGCAGCGTTGAAGCAGGGGCAGATACGCAGTATTTT	CSVEAGADTQYF
TRBV11-3	-	TRBD1	TRBJ2-2	TGTGCCAGCAGCTTAGGGTTGGGACAGGCGCTGAACACCGGGGAGCTGTTTTTT	CASSLGLGQALNTGELFF
TRBV11-2	-	-	TRBJ2-5	TGTGCCAGCCGTACAGGGGAGACCCAGTACTTC	CASRTGETQYF
TRBV3-1/TRBV3-2	-	TRBD1	TRBJ2-7	TGTGCCAGCACGGACAGGGGCAACTACGAGCAGTACTTC	CASTDRGNYEQYF
TRBV5-4	-	TRBD1	TRBJ2-7	TGTGCCAGCAGCTGGGGACAGTACGAGCAGTACTTC	CASSWGQYEQYF
TRBV5-6	-	-	TRBJ1-5	TGTGCCAGCAGCTTGTGGGGAGCGGGCAATCAGCCCCAGCATTTT	CASSLWGAGNQPQHF
TRBV7-3	-	-	TRBJ2-2	TGTGCCAGCAGGCGGACAGACACCGGGGAGCTGTTTTTT	CASRRTDTGELFF
TRBV4-1	-	TRBD1	TRBJ2-1	TGCGCCAGCAGCTGGGGGGCACAGGGGGCCTCCTACAATGAGCAGTTCTTC	CASSWGAQGASYNEQFF
TRBV4-1	-	-	TRBJ1-4	TGCGCCAGCAGTAGCGCGGAAACTAATGAAAAACTGTTTTTT	CASSSAETNEKLFF
TRBV4-1	-	TRBD1	TRBJ2-3	TGCGCCAGCAGCCACTTTGACAGGGTGCCAGATACGCAGTATTTT	CASSHFDRVPDTQYF
TRBV7-6	-	TRBD2	TRBJ2-5	TGTGCCAGCAGCTTAGCTAGCGGGGGACAAGAGACCCAGTACTTC	CASSLASGGQETQYF
TRBV30	-	-	TRBJ2-1	TGTGCCTGGAGTGTCCAGGGGAATGAGCAGTTCTTC	CAWSVQGNEQFF
TRBV7-9	-	-	TRBJ2-5	TGTGCCAGCCTTCGGGGTTCGGAGACCCAGTACTTC	CASLRGSETQYF
TRBV10-3	-	-	TRBJ2-7	TGTGCCATCAGTGAGTTGGCAGGGGGGACTCTTATACGGTACGAGCAGTACTTC	CAISELAGGTLIRYEQYF
TRBV12-1	-	-	TRBJ2-1	TGTGCCAGCAGCCCCTCGGAGCGGGGGGGCACTAATGAGCAGTTCTTC	CASSPSERGGTNEQFF
TRBV6-5	-	TRBD2	TRBJ2-1	TGTGCCACAGCGATAGCGGGGGGGCTTGATGAGCAGTTCTTC	CATAIAGGLDEQFF
TRBV6-4	-	-	TRBJ2-3	TGTGCCAGCAGTGACGAGGGCGGGTTAAGCACAGATACGCAGTATTTT	CASSDEGGLSTDTQYF
TRBV9	-	-	TRBJ2-7	TGTGCCAGCAGCGCCAGACAGGCCTCCTACGAGCAGTACTTC	CASSARQASYEQYF
TRBV14	-	-	TRBJ2-7	TGTGCCAGCAGCCAAGACGTTTTGCGGCCGGGTCAAACCTACGAGCAGTACTTC	CASSQDVLRPGQTYEQYF
TRBV6-5	few	TRBD2	TRBJ2-1	TGTGCCAGCAGTTACTCGGTGGTAGCGGGGCCCAATGAGCAGTTCTTC	CASSYSVVAGPNEQFF
TRBV6-5	-	-	TRBJ1-2	TGTGCCAGCAGGGCCTCACAGGGTCAGAACTATGGCTACACCTTC	CASRASQGQNYGYTF
TRBV30	-	-	TRBJ2-5	TGTGCCTGGAGTAGGGGGACCCAGTACTTC	CAWSRGTQYF
TRBV3-1/TRBV3-2	-	-	TRBJ2-3	TGTGCCAGCAGCGACAGGTTAGCGCAGTATTTT	CASSDRLAQYF
TRBV3-1/TRBV3-2	-	-	TRBJ2-1	TGTGCCAGCAGCCAAGAGTATCGGGGGAACTACAATGAGCAGTTCTTC	CASSQEYRGNYNEQFF